Each of the 25 T cell receptor beta chains below was sequenced from the same sample in a study of T cell responses to AZD1222 COVID-19 vaccine (dated by TCRdb to the early 2020s). The time point label of this sample denotes: baseline before first vaccination. Library preparation was by the immunoSEQ multiplex PCR assay. TCRdb mirrors the immuneACCESS table, restricted to in-frame sequences. Some clones are absent from its copies; in checked studies, under half trace to an unresolved V gene, and the reason for the others is unknown. This sample has approximately 150,000 clones in its table, and 80% to 90% of those were observed once. Of the sample, 4.5% to 6% falls within the top ten clones. The sequencing used peripheral blood, collected on day 0 of AZD1222 vaccination. These receptors were collected from an adult in good health.

The V gene is TRBV19, the J gene TRBJ1-2; D is uncertain. The CDR3 consists of 13 residues. Germline loops: CDR1 LNHDA, CDR2 SQIVND (reference sequence). V gave up 3 bases and J gave up 8 bases, with 13 bases separating them. The CDR3, as DNA: TGTGCCAGTAGTATTTACCAGTCCTCGGGCTACACCTTC. This codes for CASSIYQSSGYTF.

J is TRBJ1-1 and V is TRBV6-5; D uncertain. The CDR3 contains 12 residues. The ends were cut back, 6 bases at V and 10 bases at J, with 15 bases in the middle. The germline V gene has CDR1 MNHEY and CDR2 SVGAGI. CDR3 sequence: CASSSGWSGAFF. Here the CDR3 DNA reads TGTGCCAGCAGCTCAGGTTGGTCTGGAGCTTTCTTT.

For the CDR3, the DNA is TGTGCCAGCAGCTTGGGGTCCGACTCGACCGGGGAGCTGTTTTTT. It codes for CASSLGSDSTGELFF. J is TRBJ2-2 and V is TRBV5-4; no clear D gene. CDR3 length equals 15 residues. Trimming removed 0 bases at V and 5 bases at J, with 11 bases between. The V gene's germline CDR1 is SGHNT and CDR2 YYREEE (reference sequence).

J is TRBJ1-6 and V is TRBV11-3; TRBD1 matches 7 bases. Germline CDR1 reads SGHNT; CDR2 reads YENEEA. The CDR3 sequence is 17 residues long. V lost 2 bases to trimming and J lost 4 bases; unmatched junction nucleotides: 8. CDR3 in amino acids: CASSLSQGSFYNSPLHF. The CDR3 nucleotides are TGTGCCAGCAGCTTATCACAGGGGTCCTTTTATAATTCACCCCTCCACTTT. Variable domain in full (rest from reference TRBV11-3 and TRBJ1-6): EAGVVQSPRYKIIEKKQPVAFWCNPISGHNTLYWYLQNLGQGPELLIRYENEEAVDDSQLPKDRFSAERLKGVDSTLKIQPAELGDSAVYLCASSLSQGSFYNSPLHFGNGTRLTVT.

V gene TRBV5-4 combines with J gene TRBJ2-1; unclear D gene. The CDR3 totals 14 residues. The V end was cut by 0 bases, the J end by 1 base, with 5 bases between. CDR1 and CDR2 (germline): SGHNT, YYREEE (reference sequence). The CDR3 region is CASSLDGSYNEQFF. The DNA for the CDR3 is TGTGCCAGCAGCTTGGACGGGTCCTACAATGAGCAGTTCTTC.

V usage is TRBV20-1 and J usage is TRBJ2-5; D possibly corresponds to TRBD1 (5 bases). V lost 3 bases and J 0 bases, leaving 8 bases between the germline ends. The CDR3 has 13 residues. Germline CDR1 is DFQATT and CDR2 is SNEGSKA (reference sequence). The CDR3 DNA reads as TGCAGTGCTAGTTCAGGGTACCAAGAGACCCAGTACTTC. This encodes CSASSGYQETQYF.

V usage is TRBV4-3 and J usage is TRBJ2-1, with a possible D match to TRBD1 (5 bases). The germline gives CDR1 LGHNA, CDR2 YSLEER. There are 15 residues in the CDR3. The V end lost 4 bases, the J end lost 8 bases, and 18 bases lay between the germline ends. The CDR3 loop reads CASSRGGLQVYEQFF. The CDR3 coding sequence is TGCGCCAGCAGCCGGGGTGGCCTACAGGTCTATGAGCAGTTCTTC.

The chain joins TRBV14 to TRBJ2-7; no reliable D call. CDR3 size: 11 residues. Trimming cost V 1 base and J 4 bases, with 2 bases left between them. CDR1 and CDR2 (germline): SGHDN, FVKESK. CDR3 DNA: TGTGCCAGCAGCCAAGCTTACGAGCAGTACTTC. This codes for CASSQAYEQYF.

The chain couples TRBV7-2 to TRBJ2-2; 8 bases line up with TRBD2. Per the germline V gene, CDR1 is SGHTA and CDR2 is FQGNSA. With 3 bases clipped from V and 4 bases from J, the junction kept 4 bases outside the gene matches. The CDR3 consists of 15 residues. CDR3 bases: TGTGCCAGCAGCTTTAACGGGAGGGCCACCGGGGAGCTGTTTTTT. Its translation: CASSFNGRATGELFF.

The rearrangement joins TRBV5-4 to TRBJ2-5; D gene ambiguous. The germline V and J ends were trimmed by 4 bases and 2 bases, with 9 bases remaining between them. Germline assignment: CDR1 SGHNT and CDR2 YYREEE (reference sequence). The length of the CDR3 is 13 residues. The CDR3 nucleotides read TGTGCCAGCAGCGTGACTTTTCAAGAGACCCAGTACTTC. Amino acids: CASSVTFQETQYF. The entire variable domain, with the rest obtained from reference TRBV5-4 and TRBJ2-5, is as follows: ETGVTQSPTHLIKTRGQQVTLRCSSQSGHNTVSWYQQALGQGPQFIFQYYREEENGRGNFPPRFSGLQFPNYSSELNVNALELDDSALYLCASSVTFQETQYFGPGTRLLVL.

The chain joins TRBV25-1 to TRBJ2-7; 7 bases map to TRBD2. Per the germline V gene, CDR1 is MGHDK and CDR2 is SYGVNS. V lost 0 bases and J lost 0; bases outside the gene matches: 2. The CDR3 contains 15 residues. As DNA, the CDR3 is TGTGCCAGCAGTGAATACCAGCGGGACTCCTACGAGCAGTACTTC. Encoded protein: CASSEYQRDSYEQYF.

The rearrangement joins TRBV12-3 or TRBV12-4 to TRBJ1-2; D unclear. Trimming removed 2 bases from V and 9 bases from J, with 13 bases in between. The CDR3 is made up of 13 amino acids. CDR3 DNA: TGTGCCAGCAGTTTACGGGGTCCAATCAGCTACACCTTC. It codes for CASSLRGPISYTF.

The chain carries TRBV18 and TRBJ1-2, with 7 bases identical to TRBD1. The CDR3 consists of 14 residues. CDR1 and CDR2 (germline): KGHSH, LQKENI. V was clipped by 4 bases and J by 3 bases; unmatched bases: 5. The CDR3 coding sequence is TGTGCCAGCTCACTCCGACAGGGACACTATGGCTACACCTTC. This sequence encodes CASSLRQGHYGYTF. Full variable domain (outside the CDR3, taken from reference TRBV18 and TRBJ1-2): NAGVMQNPRHLVRRRGQEARLRCSPMKGHSHVYWYRQLPEEGLKFMVYLQKENIIDESGMPKERFSAEFPKEGPSILRIQQVVRGDSAAYFCASSLRQGHYGYTFGSGTRLTVV.

This chain connects TRBV2 to TRBJ1-1, with D possibly TRBD1 on 5 matching bases. Deletions cut 5 bases from V and 5 bases from J, with 12 bases between. This CDR3 region has 13 residues. Germline V gene data show CDR1 as SNHLY and CDR2 as FYNNEI. The CDR3 loop reads CASSPWGETEAFF. CDR3 nucleotide sequence: TGTGCCAGCAGTCCCTGGGGGGAAACTGAAGCTTTCTTT. The full variable domain, with the rest looked up from reference TRBV2 and TRBJ1-1, is EPEVTQTPSHQVTQMGQEVILRCVPISNHLYFYWYRQILGQKVEFLVSFYNNEISEKSEIFDDQFSVERPDGSNFTLKIRSTKLEDSAMYFCASSPWGETEAFFGQGTRLTVV.

This sequence joins TRBV2 and TRBJ2-5; a weak D match, TRBD1 (5 bases). CDR1 is SNHLY, CDR2 FYNNEI, per germline. V was shortened by 4 bases and J by 5 bases, with 17 bases between the two germline ends. The CDR3 extends over 15 amino acids. The CDR3 spells CASSAFGSQVETQYF. The CDR3, as DNA: TGTGCCAGCAGTGCATTTGGGTCACAGGTCGAGACCCAGTACTTC.

J is TRBJ2-3 and V is TRBV7-9, with 8 bases aligning to TRBD2. Germline lookup yields CDR1 SEHNR and CDR2 FQNEAQ (reference sequence). V dropped 1 base and J dropped 0; count of bases not matched to a gene: 0. This CDR3 comprises 15 residues. The chain's CDR3 is CASSLVAGSTDTQYF. The CDR3 DNA reads TGTGCCAGCAGCTTAGTAGCGGGGAGCACAGATACGCAGTATTTT. The complete variable domain, with remaining parts taken from reference TRBV7-9 and TRBJ2-3, reads DTGVSQNPRHKITKRGQNVTFRCDPISEHNRLYWYRQTLGQGPEFLTYFQNEAQLEKSRLLSDRFSAERPKGSFSTLEIQRTEQGDSAMYLCASSLVAGSTDTQYFGPGTRLTVL.

The chain carries TRBV15 and TRBJ2-2; D remains unclear. There are 15 residues in the CDR3. The V and J ends lost 3 bases and 0 bases respectively, with 8 bases between them. The germline gives CDR1 LNHNV, CDR2 YYDKDF (reference sequence). The CDR3 here is CATSRRRANTGELFF. The CDR3 DNA follows: TGTGCCACCAGCAGGAGAAGGGCGAACACCGGGGAGCTGTTTTTT.

V usage is TRBV3-1 (or the pseudogene TRBV3-2) and J usage is TRBJ2-3; unclear D gene. The germline gives CDR1 LGHDT, CDR2 YNNKEL (reference sequence). This CDR3 is 16 amino acids long. V was clipped by 1 base and J by 6 bases, with 17 bases between them. The CDR3 reads CASSQALAVATDTQYF. The CDR3 DNA reads TGTGCCAGCAGCCAAGCTCTCGCAGTAGCCACGGATACGCAGTATTTT.

V and J are TRBV5-1 and TRBJ2-1; TRBD2 agrees at 7 bases. The V gene's germline CDR1 is SGHRS and CDR2 YFSETQ. The CDR3 consists of 16 residues. V shed 3 bases, J shed 0 bases, and the junction held 6 bases outside the gene matches. CDR3 sequence reads: CASSSRGGSSYNEQFF. The CDR3 DNA follows: TGCGCCAGCAGCTCACGGGGAGGGAGCTCCTACAATGAGCAGTTCTTC.

The chain carries TRBV7-9 and TRBJ2-1; TRBD1 is a possible D gene (5 bases). The V and J ends lost 0 bases and 10 bases respectively, with 16 bases between them. The CDR3 covers 15 residues. The germline CDR1 and CDR2 sequences are SEHNR and FQNEAQ (reference sequence). The CDR3 sequence: CASSLAGPRTMEQFF. For the CDR3, the DNA is TGTGCCAGCAGCTTAGCGGGGCCCCGTACGATGGAGCAGTTCTTC.

A single count supports this clone. The chain combines TRBV7-9 with TRBJ2-1, with D possibly being TRBD2 (5 bases). CDR1 is SEHNR, CDR2 FQNEAQ, per germline (reference sequence). The V end lost 2 bases, the J end lost 4 bases, and 18 bases lay between the germline ends. This CDR3 spans 17 amino acids. The CDR3, as DNA: TGTGCCAGCAGCTTAATTGAAGGACTCCAAGTTTACAATGAGCAGTTCTTC. As protein: CASSLIEGLQVYNEQFF.

This rearrangement joins TRBV28 to TRBJ2-5; D tentatively fits TRBD1 or TRBD2 (6 bases each). The V gene's germline CDR1 is MDHEN and CDR2 SYDVKM. The CDR3 spans 14 residues. Deletions cut 2 bases from V and 4 bases from J, with 11 bases between. DNA of the CDR3: TGTGCCAGCAGTTTACGCAGGGGACTAGAGACCCAGTACTTC. Residues: CASSLRRGLETQYF.

This chain's CDR3 is CASSVTGPGYGYTF. The CDR3 nucleotides read TGTGCCAGTAGTGTGACCGGCCCGGGTTATGGCTACACCTTC. This chain joins TRBV19 and TRBJ1-2; no clear D gene. This CDR3 has 14 residues. Looked up from germline, CDR1 is LNHDA and CDR2 is SQIVND (reference sequence). V was cut by 5 bases and J by 5 bases, with 15 bases left in between.

The V gene is TRBV4-1, the J gene TRBJ1-4, with a tentative D call TRBD1 (5 bases). This CDR3 has 15 amino acids. CDR1 and CDR2 from the germline V gene are MGHRA and YSYEKL. Trimming took off 4 bases at V and 7 bases at J, with 16 bases between the two ends. The CDR3 region is CASSPSGGTPEKLFF. In nucleotides, the CDR3 is TGCGCCAGCAGCCCCTCGGGAGGGACGCCTGAAAAACTGTTTTTT.

The gene calls are TRBV21-1 and TRBJ2-1; the table's D call, TRBD2, was not checked against the DNA. TRBV21-1 is deemed a pseudogene. This CDR3 region has 15 residues. CDR3 bases: TGTGCCAGCACCCCCTCGGAGGGCACCTACAATGAGCAGTTCTTC. Protein: CASTPSEGTYNEQFF.